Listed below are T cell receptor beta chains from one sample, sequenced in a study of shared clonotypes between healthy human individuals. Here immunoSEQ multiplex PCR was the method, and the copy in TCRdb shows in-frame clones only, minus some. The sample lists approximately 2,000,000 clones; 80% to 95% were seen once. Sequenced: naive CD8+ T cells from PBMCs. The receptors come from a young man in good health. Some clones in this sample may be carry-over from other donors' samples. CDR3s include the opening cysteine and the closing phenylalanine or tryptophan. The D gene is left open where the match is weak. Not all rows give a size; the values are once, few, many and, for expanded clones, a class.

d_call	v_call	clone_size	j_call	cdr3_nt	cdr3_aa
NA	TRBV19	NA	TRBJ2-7	TGTGCCAGTAGTATAGACGCGACGGAAACCTACGAGCAGTACTTC	CASSIDATETYEQYF
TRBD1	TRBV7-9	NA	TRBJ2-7	TGTGCCAGCAGCCCCTACGACAGGGGAGACGAGCAGTACTTC	CASSPYDRGDEQYF
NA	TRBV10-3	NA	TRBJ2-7	TGTGCCATCAGTGAGCGGGCAGGAAAAAACAGATTGAACTCCTACGAGCAGTACTTC	CAISERAGKNRLNSYEQYF
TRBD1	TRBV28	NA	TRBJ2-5	TGTGCCAGCGGGACAGGGGGGGAGACCCAGTACTTC	CASGTGGETQYF
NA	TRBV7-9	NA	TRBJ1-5	TGTGCCAGCAGCTTAGCGGGACCTCAGGAGCCCCAGCATTTT	CASSLAGPQEPQHF
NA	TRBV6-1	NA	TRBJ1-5	TGTGCCAGCAGTGAAGCGCATCTGGGGGGGAGGGGCAATCAGCCCCAGCATTTT	CASSEAHLGGRGNQPQHF
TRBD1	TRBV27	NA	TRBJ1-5	TGTGCCAGCAGTCCGCGGGGGGACAGGGGATATCAGCCCCAGCATTTT	CASSPRGDRGYQPQHF
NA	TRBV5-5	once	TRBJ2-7	TGTGCCAGCAGCTTGAACACAGGCCGTGTGCAGTACTTC	CASSLNTGRVQYF
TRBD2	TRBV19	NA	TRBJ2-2	TGTGCCAGTAGTGCCCTGAAGAGCGGGAGCGACACCGGGGAGCTGTTTTTT	CASSALKSGSDTGELFF
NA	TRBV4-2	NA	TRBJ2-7	TGTGCCAGCAGCCAAGAATCCGTCGGGACGGTCTACGAGCAGTACTTC	CASSQESVGTVYEQYF
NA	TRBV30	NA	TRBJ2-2	TGTGCCTGGAGTGACGACAGTCTTTGGGCCGGGGAGCTGTTTTTT	CAWSDDSLWAGELFF
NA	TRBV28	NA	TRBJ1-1	TGTGCCAGCAGTGTGCGGGGAGGGGGCACTGAAGCTTTCTTT	CASSVRGGGTEAFF
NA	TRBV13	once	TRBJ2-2	TGTGCCAGCAGCTCCCGACAGACCGGGGAGCTGTTTTTT	CASSSRQTGELFF
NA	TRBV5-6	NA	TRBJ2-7	TGTGCCAGCAGCTTTCAGGGAAGGGTTTCCGAGCAGTACTTC	CASSFQGRVSEQYF
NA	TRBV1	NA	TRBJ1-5	TGCACCAGCAGCCATTGGAATGGGGGGCTTGGCAATCAGCCCCAGCATTTT	CTSSHWNGGLGNQPQHF
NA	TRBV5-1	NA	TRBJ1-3	TGCGCCAGCAGGAGTTCCTCTGGAAACACCATATATTTT	CASRSSSGNTIYF
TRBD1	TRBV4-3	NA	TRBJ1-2	TGCGCCAGCAGCACAAGAGCGGGACAGGGGGTGAGGGACTATGGCTACACCTTC	CASSTRAGQGVRDYGYTF
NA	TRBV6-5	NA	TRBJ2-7	TGTGCCAGCACCTTCGGGCCACTATACGAGCAGTACTTC	CASTFGPLYEQYF
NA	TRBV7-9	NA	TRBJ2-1	TGTGCCAGCAGCTCCGACAGGACTTCCTACAATGAGCAGTTCTTC	CASSSDRTSYNEQFF
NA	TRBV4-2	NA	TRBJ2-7	TGTGCCAGCAGCCAAGACCTGGGGGGCGGTGCCTACGAGCAGTACTTC	CASSQDLGGGAYEQYF
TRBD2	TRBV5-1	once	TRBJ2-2	TGCGCCAGCAGCCCCAGGACTAGCGGAACCGGGGAGCTGTTTTTT	CASSPRTSGTGELFF
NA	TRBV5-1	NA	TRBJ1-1	TGCGCCAGCAGCTTGGATTTCTTTACGCCTTACGGAGCCGATGAAGCTTTCTTT	CASSLDFFTPYGADEAFF
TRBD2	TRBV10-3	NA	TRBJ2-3	TGTGCCATCAGTGAGCCTGGGACTAGAGATACGCAGTATTTT	CAISEPGTRDTQYF
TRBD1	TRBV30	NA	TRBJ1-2	TGTGCCTGGAGTGTAATGGAGGGACAGATTAATGGCTACACCTTC	CAWSVMEGQINGYTF
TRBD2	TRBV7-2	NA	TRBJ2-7	TGTGCCAGCAGCTTCGGGTTACGACTAGCGGGAGGGCCCTACGAGCAGTACTTC	CASSFGLRLAGGPYEQYF
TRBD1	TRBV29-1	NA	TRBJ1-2	TGCAGCACTGAAGGGGACAGGGATGATGGCTACACCTTC	CSTEGDRDDGYTF
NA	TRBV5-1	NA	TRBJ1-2	TGCGCCAGCAGCCCTTCGGACGCTTATGGCTACACCTTC	CASSPSDAYGYTF
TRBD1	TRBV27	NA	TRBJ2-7	TGTGCCAGCAGTTGGCGGGACAGGTACTACGAGCAGTACTTC	CASSWRDRYYEQYF
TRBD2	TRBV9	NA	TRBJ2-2	TGTGCCAGCAGCCTCCCTAGCGGCACCGGGGAGCTGTTTTTT	CASSLPSGTGELFF
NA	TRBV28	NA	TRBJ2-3	TGTGCCAGCAGCCAGAGCGGCTATAGCACAGATACGCAGTATTTT	CASSQSGYSTDTQYF
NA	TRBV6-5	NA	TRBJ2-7	TGTGCCAGCAGTTACTCCGAAGGATCCAACTACGAGCAGTACTTC	CASSYSEGSNYEQYF
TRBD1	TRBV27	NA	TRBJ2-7	TGTGCCAGCAGTCTCTCCCGGACAGGGGGCGATAAAAACTCCTACGAGCAGTACTTC	CASSLSRTGGDKNSYEQYF
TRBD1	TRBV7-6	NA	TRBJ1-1	TGTGCCAGCAGCTCGGGACAGCAGAACACTGAAGCTTTCTTT	CASSSGQQNTEAFF
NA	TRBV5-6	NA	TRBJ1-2	TGTGCCAGCACCTCCCTCAGACAGGAGAACTATGGCTACACCTTC	CASTSLRQENYGYTF
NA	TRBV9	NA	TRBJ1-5	TGTGCCAGCAGCGTTACGGGGGCTCGCAATCAGCCCCAGCATTTT	CASSVTGARNQPQHF
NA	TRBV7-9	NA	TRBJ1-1	TGTGCCAGCAGCTTCGGGCAGGCTGAAGCTTTCTTT	CASSFGQAEAFF
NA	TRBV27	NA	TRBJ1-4	TGTGCCAGCAGTCAAACAGGGCTTCCTAATGAAAAACTGTTTTTT	CASSQTGLPNEKLFF
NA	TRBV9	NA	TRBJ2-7	TGTGCCAGCAGCGTTACTTTTGGGGGTTACGAGCAGTACTTC	CASSVTFGGYEQYF
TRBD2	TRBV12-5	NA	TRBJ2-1	TGTGCTAGTGGTTTCGCCCTTGGACTAGCAGGCAATGAGCAGTTCTTC	CASGFALGLAGNEQFF
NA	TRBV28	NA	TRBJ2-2	TGTGCCAGCAGTTTCTCAGACACCGGGGAGCTGTTTTTT	CASSFSDTGELFF
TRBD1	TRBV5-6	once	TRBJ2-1	TGTGCCAGCAGCCAAGCCGGGACAGGGGTGTACAATGAGCAGTTCTTC	CASSQAGTGVYNEQFF
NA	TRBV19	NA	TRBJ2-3	TGTGCCAGTAGTATTTGGCTCTGGGATACGCAGTATTTT	CASSIWLWDTQYF
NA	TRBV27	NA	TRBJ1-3	TGTGCCAGCAGCCCCGTACCGAGCCTTGGAAACACCATATATTTT	CASSPVPSLGNTIYF
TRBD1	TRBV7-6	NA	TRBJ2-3	TGTGCCAGCAGCTTAAAGACAGGGGGTACAGATACGCAGTATTTT	CASSLKTGGTDTQYF
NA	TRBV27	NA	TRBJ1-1	TGTGCCAGCAGTTTATCCTCCCAGAACACTGAAGCTTTCTTT	CASSLSSQNTEAFF
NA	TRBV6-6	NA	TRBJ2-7	TGTGCCAGCAGTTACTCCGTCGGGAGCTCCTACGAGCAGTACTTC	CASSYSVGSSYEQYF
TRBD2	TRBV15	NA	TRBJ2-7	TGTGCCACCAGCAGCGGGGGGAGCTCCTACGAGCAGTACTTC	CATSSGGSSYEQYF
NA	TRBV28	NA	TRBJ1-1	TGTGCCAGCAGTTTAAGAGAAGCGATTGAAGCTTTCTTT	CASSLREAIEAFF
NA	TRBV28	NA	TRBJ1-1	TGTGCCAGCAGTCCCCCGGGACTAATGAACACTGAAGCTTTCTTT	CASSPPGLMNTEAFF
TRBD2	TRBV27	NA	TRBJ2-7	TGTGCCAGCAGTCCTCGGGAGGCGACCTACGAGCAGTACTTC	CASSPREATYEQYF
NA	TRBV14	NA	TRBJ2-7	TGTGCCAGCATGGGGGGCGGGTTGAGCTCCTACGAGCAGTACTTC	CASMGGGLSSYEQYF
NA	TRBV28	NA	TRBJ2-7	TGTGCCAGCAGCCCCGACGTGGCATACTACGAGCAGTACTTC	CASSPDVAYYEQYF
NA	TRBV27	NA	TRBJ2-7	TGTGCCAGCAGTCTATCGCCGGGGGCGGGGGTCTCCTACGAGCAGTACTTC	CASSLSPGAGVSYEQYF
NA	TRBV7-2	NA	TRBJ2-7	TGTGCCAGCAGCATGACTGGGACAATCTACGAGCAGTACTTC	CASSMTGTIYEQYF
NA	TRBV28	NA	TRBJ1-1	TGTGCCAGCAGCCCTATGGTAGGGGGGCCAGTAGCAGCTTTCTTT	CASSPMVGGPVAAFF